The present TCR beta chain was sequenced within a study of T cell responses to AZD1222 COVID-19 vaccine. On the study more broadly: Combined were second doses at about 4 or about 12 weeks. Findings and limits, study-wide: Clonal diversity was possibly underestimated, and white British individuals and females predominated among donors. Reportedly, nearly half the spike-specific TCRs target unmutated variant regions.

The CDR3 is 14 residues long. As to this clone: Its antigen is undetermined.

Clones were read by immunoSEQ multiplex PCR, and TCRdb kept only the in-frame ones, dropping some. The sample yields nearly 95,000 clones, almost 90% seen once. The TCR was taken from an adult in good health. The specimen comprised peripheral blood, sampled on day 0 of AZD1222 vaccination. The J gene is TRBJ1-5, the V gene TRBV21-1. TRBV21-1 is flagged as a pseudogene. Here the CDR3 DNA reads TGTGCCAGCAGCAAAGCGGGGAGGGGACCGCCCCAGCATTTT. Translated, it gives CASSKAGRGPPQHF.